This T cell receptor beta chain derives from a study of shared clonotypes between healthy human individuals. Turning to the study itself: Donors consisted of two women and a few men between 18 and 49.

Measured with immunoSEQ multiplex PCR; TCRdb has only the in-frame clones, and not every one. There are over a million clones in the sample; roughly 95% occur only once, and approximately 1.1% lies in the top ten. This CDR3 has 13 residues. In germline, CDR1 is SEHNR, CDR2 FQNEAQ (reference sequence). V lost 5 bases and J lost 4; bases outside the gene matches: 3. There were only Caucasian adults among the donors, and all lived in Nashville, Tennessee. The V call is TRBV7-9, the J call TRBJ2-7; TRBD2 matches at 9 bases. Specimen: naive CD4+ T cells sorted from blood. The subset: CD45RA+ positively selected. This TCR was sampled from a man aged 30 to 45 in good health. CDR3 loop: CASSQAGGYEQYF. The DNA of the CDR3 is TGTGCCAGCAGCCAAGCGGGAGGATACGAGCAGTACTTC.